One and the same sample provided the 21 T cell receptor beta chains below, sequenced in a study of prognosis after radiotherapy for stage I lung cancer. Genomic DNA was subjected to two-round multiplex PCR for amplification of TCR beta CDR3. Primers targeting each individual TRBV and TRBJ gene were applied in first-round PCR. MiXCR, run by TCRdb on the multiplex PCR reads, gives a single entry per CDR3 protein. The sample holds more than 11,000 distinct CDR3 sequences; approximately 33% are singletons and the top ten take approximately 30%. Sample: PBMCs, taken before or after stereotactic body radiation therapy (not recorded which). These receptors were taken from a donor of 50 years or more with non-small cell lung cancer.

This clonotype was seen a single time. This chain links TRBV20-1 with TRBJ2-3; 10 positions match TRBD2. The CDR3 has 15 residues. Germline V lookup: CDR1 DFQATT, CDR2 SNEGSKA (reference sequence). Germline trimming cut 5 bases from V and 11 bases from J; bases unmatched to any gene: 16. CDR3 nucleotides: TGCAGTGCTCCTAGCGGGAGCCGAGGCACAGATGAGCAGTATTTT. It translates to CSAPSGSRGTDEQYF.

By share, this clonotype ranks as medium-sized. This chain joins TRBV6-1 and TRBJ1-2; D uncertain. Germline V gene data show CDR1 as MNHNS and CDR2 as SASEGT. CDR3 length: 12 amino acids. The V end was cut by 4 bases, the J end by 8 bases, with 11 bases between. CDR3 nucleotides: TGTGCCAGCAGTGGCCAGCGTTGGGGCTACACCTTC. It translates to CASSGQRWGYTF.

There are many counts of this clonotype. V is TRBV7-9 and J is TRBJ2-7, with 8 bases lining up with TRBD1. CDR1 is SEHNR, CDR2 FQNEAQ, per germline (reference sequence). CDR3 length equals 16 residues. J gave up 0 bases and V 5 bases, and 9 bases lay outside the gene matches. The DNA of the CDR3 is TGTGCCAGCAGCCCGTGGACAGGGTCTAACTCCTACGAGCAGTACTTC. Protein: CASSPWTGSNSYEQYF.

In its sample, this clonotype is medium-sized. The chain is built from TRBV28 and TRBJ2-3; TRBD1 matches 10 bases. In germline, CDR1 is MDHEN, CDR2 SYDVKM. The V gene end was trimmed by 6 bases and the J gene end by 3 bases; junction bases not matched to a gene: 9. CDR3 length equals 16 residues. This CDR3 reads CASRRWDRGWTDTQYF. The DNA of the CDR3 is TGTGCCAGCAGACGGTGGGACAGGGGATGGACAGATACGCAGTATTTT.

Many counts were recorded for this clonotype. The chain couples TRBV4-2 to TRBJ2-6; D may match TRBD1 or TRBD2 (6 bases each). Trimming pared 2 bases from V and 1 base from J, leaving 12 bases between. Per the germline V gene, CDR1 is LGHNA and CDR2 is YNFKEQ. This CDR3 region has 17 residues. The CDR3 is CASSQKGGGSGANVLTF. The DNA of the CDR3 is TGTGCCAGCAGCCAAAAGGGGGGCGGTTCTGGGGCCAACGTCCTGACTTTC.

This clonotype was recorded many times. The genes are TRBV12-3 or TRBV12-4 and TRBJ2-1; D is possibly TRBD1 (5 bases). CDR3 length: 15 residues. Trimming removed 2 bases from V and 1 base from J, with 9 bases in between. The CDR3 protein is CASSLSPGSYNEQFF. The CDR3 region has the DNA TGTGCCAGCAGTTTATCCCCAGGGTCCTACAATGAGCAGTTCTTC.

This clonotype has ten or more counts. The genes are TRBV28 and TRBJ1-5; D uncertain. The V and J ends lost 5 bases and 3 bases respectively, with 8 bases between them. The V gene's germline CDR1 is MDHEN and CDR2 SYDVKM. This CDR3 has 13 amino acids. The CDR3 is CASSKQLNQPQHF. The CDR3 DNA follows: TGTGCCAGCAGTAAACAGCTCAATCAGCCCCAGCATTTT. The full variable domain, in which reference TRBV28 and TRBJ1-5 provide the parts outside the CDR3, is DVKVTQSSRYLVKRTGEKVFLECVQDMDHENMFWYRQDPGLGLRLIYFSYDVKMKEKGDIPEGYSVSREKKERFSLILESASTNQTSMYLCASSKQLNQPQHFGDGTRLSIL.

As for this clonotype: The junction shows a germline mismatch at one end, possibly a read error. CDR3 region: CDSEYYFMNTEAFF. The CDR3 region has the DNA TGTGACAGCGAATACTATTTTATGAACACTGAAGCCTTCTTT. The chain couples TRBV2 to TRBJ1-1; the D is unclear. Germline CDR1 and CDR2: SNHLY and FYNNEI. CDR3 length equals 14 residues. Together with reference TRBV2 and TRBJ1-1, the CDR3 gives the full variable domain: EPEVTQTPSHQVTQMGQEVILRCVPISNHLYFYWYRQILGQKVEFLVSFYNNEISEKSEIFDDQFSVERPDGSNFTLKIRSTKLEDSAMYFCDSEYYFMNTEAFFGQGTRLTVV.

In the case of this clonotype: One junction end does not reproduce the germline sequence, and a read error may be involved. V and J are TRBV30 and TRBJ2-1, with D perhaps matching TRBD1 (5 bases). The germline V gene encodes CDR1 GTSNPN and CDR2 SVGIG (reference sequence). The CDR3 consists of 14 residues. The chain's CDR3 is CAWSKGLSYNEQSF. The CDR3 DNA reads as TGTGCCTGGAGTAAGGGGCTATCCTACAATGAGCAGTCCTTC.

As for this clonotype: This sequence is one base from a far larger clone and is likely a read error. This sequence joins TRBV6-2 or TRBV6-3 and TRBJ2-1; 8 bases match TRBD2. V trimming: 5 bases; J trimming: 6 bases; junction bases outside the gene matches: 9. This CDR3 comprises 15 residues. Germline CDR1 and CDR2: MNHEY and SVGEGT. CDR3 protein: CASSDPGRGGNEQFF. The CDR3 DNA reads TGTGCCAGCAGTGACCCGGGACGGGGGGGCAATGAGCAGTTCTTC.

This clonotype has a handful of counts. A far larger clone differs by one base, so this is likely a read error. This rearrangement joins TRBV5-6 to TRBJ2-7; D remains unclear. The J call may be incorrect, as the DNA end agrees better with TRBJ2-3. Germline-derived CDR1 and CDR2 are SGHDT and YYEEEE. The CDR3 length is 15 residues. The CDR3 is CASSLVATLVDTQYF. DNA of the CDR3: TGTGCCAGCAGCTTGGTGGCGACTCTCGTGGATACGCAGTATTTT.

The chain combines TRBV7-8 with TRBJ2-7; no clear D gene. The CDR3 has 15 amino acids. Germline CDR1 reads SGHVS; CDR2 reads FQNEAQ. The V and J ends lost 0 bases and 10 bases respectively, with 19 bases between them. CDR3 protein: CASSLARVSAGDQYF. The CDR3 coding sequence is TGTGCCAGCAGCTTAGCGCGTGTCTCCGCAGGCGATCAGTACTTC.

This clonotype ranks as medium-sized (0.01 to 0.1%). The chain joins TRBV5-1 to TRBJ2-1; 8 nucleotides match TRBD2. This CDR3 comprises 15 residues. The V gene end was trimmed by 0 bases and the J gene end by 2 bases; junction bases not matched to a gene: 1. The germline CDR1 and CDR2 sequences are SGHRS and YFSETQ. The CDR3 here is CASSLEAGAYNEQFF. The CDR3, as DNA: TGCGCCAGCAGCTTGGAAGCGGGAGCCTACAATGAGCAGTTCTTC.

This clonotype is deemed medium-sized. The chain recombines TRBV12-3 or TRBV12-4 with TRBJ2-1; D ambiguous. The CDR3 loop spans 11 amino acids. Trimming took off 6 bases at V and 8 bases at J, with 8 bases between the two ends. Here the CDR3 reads CASRGFYEQFF. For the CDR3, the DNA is TGTGCCAGCAGGGGGTTCTATGAGCAGTTCTTC.

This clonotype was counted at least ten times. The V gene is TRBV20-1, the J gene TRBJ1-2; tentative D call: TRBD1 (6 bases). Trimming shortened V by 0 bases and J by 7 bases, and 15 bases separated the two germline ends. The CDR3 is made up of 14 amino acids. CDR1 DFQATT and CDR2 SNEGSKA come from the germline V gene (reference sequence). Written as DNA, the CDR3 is TGCAGTGCTAGAGATGAGGGGGGGACATCTGGCTACACCTTC. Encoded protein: CSARDEGGTSGYTF.

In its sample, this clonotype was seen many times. CDR3 loop: CASSYNPGLAGAKSRDTQYF. The CDR3 bases are TGTGCCAGCAGCTACAACCCGGGACTAGCGGGAGCCAAATCTCGGGATACGCAGTATTTT. The chain joins TRBV7-2 to TRBJ2-3, with 14 bases identical to TRBD2. Unmatched junction bases numbered 18, after V lost 4 bases and J lost 6 bases. Germline-derived CDR1 and CDR2 are SGHTA and FQGNSA. The CDR3 has 20 residues.

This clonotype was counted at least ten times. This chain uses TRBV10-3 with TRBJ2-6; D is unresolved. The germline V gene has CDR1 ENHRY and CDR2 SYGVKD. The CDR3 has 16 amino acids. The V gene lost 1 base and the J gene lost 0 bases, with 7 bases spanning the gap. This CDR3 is CAISEYVASGANVLTF. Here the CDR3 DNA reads TGTGCCATCAGTGAGTACGTAGCCTCTGGGGCCAACGTCCTGACTTTC.

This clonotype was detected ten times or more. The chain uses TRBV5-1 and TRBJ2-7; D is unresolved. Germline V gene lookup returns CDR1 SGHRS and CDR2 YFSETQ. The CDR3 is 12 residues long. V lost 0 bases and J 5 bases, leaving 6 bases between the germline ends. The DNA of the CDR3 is TGCGCCAGCAGCTTGGGTACCGACGAGCAGTACTTC. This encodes CASSLGTDEQYF.

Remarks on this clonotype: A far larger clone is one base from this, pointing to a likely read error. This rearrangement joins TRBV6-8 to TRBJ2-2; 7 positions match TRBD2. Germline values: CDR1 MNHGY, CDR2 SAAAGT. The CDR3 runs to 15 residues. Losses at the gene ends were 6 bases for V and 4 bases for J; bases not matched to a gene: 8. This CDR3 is CASRLAVEGTGELFF. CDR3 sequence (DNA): TGTGCCAGCAGGCTAGCGGTGGAAGGCACCGGGGAGCTGTTTTTT.

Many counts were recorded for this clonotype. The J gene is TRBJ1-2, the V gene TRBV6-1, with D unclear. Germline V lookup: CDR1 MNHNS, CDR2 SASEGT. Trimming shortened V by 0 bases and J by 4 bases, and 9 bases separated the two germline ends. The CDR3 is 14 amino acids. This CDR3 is CASSEAGSTYGYTF. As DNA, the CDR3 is TGTGCCAGCAGTGAAGCCGGGTCCACCTATGGCTACACCTTC.

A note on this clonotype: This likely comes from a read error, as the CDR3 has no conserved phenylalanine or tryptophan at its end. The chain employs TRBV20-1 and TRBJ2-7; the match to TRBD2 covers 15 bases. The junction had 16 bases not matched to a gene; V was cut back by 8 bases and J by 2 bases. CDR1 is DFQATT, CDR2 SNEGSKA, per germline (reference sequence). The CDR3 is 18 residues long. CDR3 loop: CSSSRRTSGRAYAYEQYI. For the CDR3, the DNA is TGCAGTTCTTCCCGAAGGACTAGCGGGAGGGCCTACGCCTACGAGCAGTACATC.